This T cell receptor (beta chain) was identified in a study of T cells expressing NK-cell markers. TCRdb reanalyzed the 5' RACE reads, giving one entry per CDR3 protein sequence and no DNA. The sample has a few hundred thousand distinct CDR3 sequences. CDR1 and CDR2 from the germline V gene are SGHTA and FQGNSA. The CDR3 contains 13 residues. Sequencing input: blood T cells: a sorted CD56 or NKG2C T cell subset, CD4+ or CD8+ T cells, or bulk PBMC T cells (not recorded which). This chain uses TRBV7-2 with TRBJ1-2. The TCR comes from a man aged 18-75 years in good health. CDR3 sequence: CASSSYRGYGYTF.